This TCR beta chain was recovered during a study of Ad26.COV2.S vaccination and SARS-CoV-2 variants. Study summary: Dosing was one shot or two shots 56 days apart.

Note on this clone: Antigen: not known.

V trimming: 5 bases; J trimming: 4 bases; junction bases outside the gene matches: 3. The CDR3 has 13 amino acids. The germline V gene has CDR1 MNHEY and CDR2 SVGAGI. Generated by immunoSEQ multiplex PCR, the TCRdb table keeps only in-frame clones and is missing some. The sample lists 400,000 to 500,000 clones, roughly 89% occurring once. Indicated treatment: approximately 18 received Ad26.COV2.S at low or high dose, single or two shots; 5 received placebo; per-sample allocation not given. The investigators took samples on day 63 after the first vaccine or placebo injection. Expression of Wuhan-strain SARS-CoV-2 spike came from the Ad26 vector that formed the vaccine. The study, taken as a whole, reports: Substantial breadth in spike-specific CD8+ and CD4+ T cell responses was reportedly seen after vaccination. Possible underestimation of total T cell responses by the TCR breadth and depth analyses was noted.

V usage is TRBV6-5 and J usage is TRBJ2-7, with 9 bases lining up with TRBD1. The specimen was peripheral blood, collected in a trial of Ad26.COV2.S vaccine versus placebo. The sequence came from a person between 18 and 60 years old who received the Ad26.COV2.S COVID-19 vaccine or a placebo. CDR3 bases: TGTGCCAGCAGTACGACAGGGGGTTACGAGCAGTACTTC. This translates into CASSTTGGYEQYF.